This T cell receptor (beta chain) was obtained from a study of blood T cell repertoires in COVID-19 (dated by TCRdb to between 2020 and 2021). Study-wide context: Samples from collaborators originated in the United States, Italy and Spain and spanned both the acute and convalescent phases of COVID-19. The prospective study material was composed of cDNA or gDNA derived from T cells, B-cell-depleted T cells, or PBMCs. Deeply sampled blood TCRbeta repertoires from subjects exposed to, actively infected with, or recovered from COVID-19 were included in the dataset. The repertoires were released in a freely available public database intended as a resource for research on the immune response to SARS-CoV-2. The samples were drawn from the first 160 participants of the ongoing ImmuneRACE study and from roughly 1,300 subjects provided by 6 global collaborators. Sample metadata almost always included a de-identified subject ID, COVID-19 status, age in years and sex. Where HLA class I and class II types were available, the types were taken from metadata supplied by the sample provider, not from assay-based typing. Findings and caveats that apply to the study as a whole: Clinical and demographic metadata were provided uncurated, with the amount varying by source and participant.

In the prospective study, participants were roughly 18 to 100 years old, resided in about two dozen geographic areas of the United States, and were enrolled through a virtual design. In the prospective study, cohorts were assigned on the basis of participant-reported clinical history obtained from a screening survey and a study questionnaire. Exposed participants were defined as having been in contact with someone with a PCR-confirmed or clinician-diagnosed COVID-19 case within 2 weeks of study entry. Each participant in the prospective study had whole blood, serum and a nasopharyngeal or oropharyngeal swab collected by mobile phlebotomists. Over a roughly two-month period, participants in the prospective study had the option of providing additional blood draws and questionnaires. Before DNA extraction, blood samples from the prospective study were shipped at room temperature or frozen. The germline V gene supplies CDR1 MRHNA and CDR2 SNTAGT. For this chain, trimming is 6 bases at the V end and 1 base at the J end, and the number of junction bases without a gene match is 4. Measured from the cysteine to the phenylalanine, the CDR3 is 16 residues long. The retained sequence is limited to the CDR3, 48 bases, with the frame set at the first base.

The immunoSEQ Assay, a bias-controlled multiplex PCR, was used to amplify TCRbeta CDR3 regions from genomic DNA. On the study's bioinformatics: Within the assay, amplification of reference gene primers was used to estimate how many nucleated cells each sample contained. Sequence reads were collapsed and filtered to measure the absolute abundance of every unique TCRbeta CDR3 rearrangement. Productive Simpson clonality was computed per sample as the square root of Simpson's diversity index over productive rearrangements. Entries here come from immuneACCESS through TCRdb and include only in-frame sequences with V and J called. Some clones fail to appear in such tables; in the studies checked, an unresolved V gene covers under half of the shortfall, and the cause of the remainder is unknown. Clone size and V and J calls were adopted from that table, with D and trimming inferred from the DNA. Here the sample has 350,000 or so clones; roughly 86% occur a single time. Around 0.92% of the sample lies in the top ten.

For this clone: The clone's antigen remains unknown. Base qualities are not provided; no much larger clone lies one nucleotide away.

Sequenced: PBMCs or T cells enriched from blood (not recorded which). This sequence was found in a young woman who had been exposed to COVID-19. The chain was built from TRBV6-4 and TRBJ2-3; TRBD2 matches 13 bases in the middle. The DNA sequence reads TGTGCCAGCAGACCACTAGCGGGAGGGGGCACAGATACGCAGTATTTT. Its protein reads: CASRPLAGGGTDTQYF.